These T cell receptor beta chains were read from a single sample in a study of blood T cells in healthy people across ages. TCRdb reprocessed the 5' RACE reads via MiXCR and lists one record per CDR3 protein. The sample lists roughly 2 million distinct CDR3 sequences; roughly 50% were seen once. Sample: blood. The origin of the receptors is a woman in her thirties or forties in good health. Both conserved end residues are part of each CDR3. The D gene is left open where the match is weak. A row's size may be missing; if present it is once, few, many or a size class.

>TRBV5-1|.|TRBJ1-4|.
CASSLDGRATNEKLFF
TGCGCCAGCAGCTTGGATGGTAGAGCAACTAATGAAAAACTGTTTTTT
>TRBV3-1|.|TRBJ2-3|.
CASSHGWGRTDTQYF
TGTGCCAGCAGCCACGGGTGGGGCCGCACAGATACGCAGTATTTT
>TRBV29-1|.|TRBJ2-3|many
CSVDTGADTQYF
TGCAGCGTTGACACGGGGGCAGATACGCAGTATTTT
>TRBV12-3/TRBV12-4|TRBD2|TRBJ2-3|.
CASKRAGGNADTQYF
TGTGCCAGCAAACGGGCGGGGGGTAATGCAGATACGCAGTATTTT
>TRBV6-2/TRBV6-3|TRBD1|TRBJ1-1|.
CASSTPGGYRTEAFF
TGTGCCAGCAGTACCCCAGGGGGGTACCGCACTGAAGCTTTCTTT
>TRBV4-1|.|TRBJ1-5|few
CASSQGISNQPQHF
TGCGCCAGCAGCCAAGGAATTAGCAATCAGCCCCAGCATTTT
>TRBV29-1|.|TRBJ2-5|.
CTSQWGQETQYF
TGCACCAGCCAATGGGGCCAAGAGACCCAGTACTTC
>TRBV4-3|.|TRBJ2-3|.
CASSLNFGGTDTQYF
TGCGCCAGCAGCCTGAACTTCGGCGGCACAGATACGCAGTATTTT
>TRBV20-1|TRBD2|TRBJ2-3|.
CSASMAGGQLNTQYF
TGCAGTGCTAGTATGGCGGGGGGTCAATTGAATACGCAGTATTTT
>TRBV4-2|.|TRBJ2-7|.
CASSQDEGTFDSYEQYF
TGTGCCAGCAGCCAAGATGAGGGGACATTTGATTCATACGAGCAGTACTTC
>TRBV20-1|TRBD1|TRBJ2-3|.
CSANGQGGPDTQYF
TGCAGTGCCAACGGACAGGGGGGACCAGATACGCAGTATTTT
>TRBV4-3|.|TRBJ1-5|.
CASSQGYGFSNQPQHF
TGCGCCAGCAGCCAAGGGTATGGGTTTTCCAATCAGCCCCAGCATTTT
>TRBV6-6|TRBD1|TRBJ2-5|.
CASSAGQVFPYGQYF
TGTGCCAGCAGTGCGGGACAGGTATTTCCCTACGGGCAGTACTTC
>TRBV7-2|.|TRBJ2-7|few
CASSLRQAAYEQYF
TGTGCCAGCAGCCTCAGACAGGCAGCCTACGAGCAGTACTTC
>TRBV11-2|TRBD1|TRBJ2-1|few
CASSLLEATGDSQFF
TGTGCCAGCAGCTTACTCGAGGCGACAGGGGACAGTCAGTTCTTC
>TRBV29-1|.|TRBJ1-4|.
CSVEEGSSNEKLFF
TGCAGCGTTGAAGAAGGCTCGTCAAATGAAAAACTGTTTTTT
>TRBV20-1|.|TRBJ2-5|.
CSARAEWKTQYF
TGCAGTGCTAGAGCGGAGTGGAAGACCCAGTACTTC
>TRBV5-1|TRBD1|TRBJ1-4|.
CASSPRGGPGEKLFF
TGCGCCAGCAGCCCCAGGGGGGGGCCGGGGGAAAAACTGTTTTTT
>TRBV5-1|TRBD2|TRBJ2-1|.
CASSLRAGTGTSASDEQFF
TGCGCCAGCAGCTTGCGGGCAGGGACTGGGACTAGCGCTTCGGATGAGCAGTTCTTC
>TRBV6-6|.|TRBJ2-1|few
CASRGEVLEQFF
TGTGCCAGCAGAGGGGAGGTTTTGGAGCAGTTCTTC
>TRBV29-1|.|TRBJ1-2|.
CSGGSNYGYTF
TGCAGCGGCGGTAGTAACTATGGCTACACCTTC
>TRBV4-2|.|TRBJ1-1|.
CASSPVDSLDAFF
TGTGCCAGCAGCCCAGTGGACAGTCTGGATGCTTTCTTT
>TRBV3-1|TRBD1|TRBJ2-4|.
CASSQDTGARVEQYF
TGTGCCAGCAGCCAAGATACAGGGGCCCGCGTGGAGCAGTACTTC
>TRBV7-8|.|TRBJ2-7|.
CASSLVLGQVYNEQYF
TGTGCCAGCAGCTTAGTTCTGGGGCAGGTCTACAATGAGCAGTACTTC
>TRBV18|.|TRBJ1-2|.
CASSGIRDIQHYGYTF
TGTGCCAGCTCAGGAATTCGGGACATCCAACACTATGGCTACACCTTC
>TRBV10-3|.|TRBJ2-7|.
CAITTDLSYEQYF
TGTGCCATCACGACAGACCTCTCCTACGAGCAGTACTTC
>TRBV20-1|.|TRBJ1-2|.
CSANARGYTF
TGCAGTGCCAATGCAAGAGGCTACACCTTC
>TRBV7-2|.|TRBJ1-5|.
CASSLVGSSNQPQHF
TGTGCCAGCAGCTTAGTTGGGTCTAGCAATCAGCCCCAGCATTTT
>TRBV7-9|.|TRBJ2-3|.
CASSFADWTSEGDTQYF
TGTGCCAGCAGTTTCGCTGACTGGACCTCCGAAGGGGATACGCAGTATTTT
>TRBV6-5|TRBD2|TRBJ2-7|.
CASRQGLAVSYEQYF
TGTGCCAGCAGGCAAGGACTAGCGGTGTCCTACGAGCAGTACTTC
>TRBV7-9|.|TRBJ1-5|few
CASSPAQGYSNQPQHF
TGTGCCAGCAGCCCCGCGCAGGGGTATAGCAATCAGCCCCAGCATTTT
>TRBV4-2|.|TRBJ1-6|few
CASSQEWDSYNSPLHF
TGTGCCAGCAGCCAAGAGTGGGACTCCTATAATTCACCCCTCCACTTT
>TRBV4-1|TRBD1|TRBJ2-1|.
CASSQERTGFDNEQFF
TGCGCCAGCAGCCAAGAGAGGACAGGATTTGACAATGAGCAGTTCTTC
>TRBV24-1|.|TRBJ1-2|.
CATSDDAYYGYTF
TGTGCCACCAGTGATGATGCATACTATGGCTACACCTTC
>TRBV13|.|TRBJ2-1|.
CASSFRTESSNNEQFF
TGTGCCAGCAGCTTCCGGACAGAGAGCTCCAACAATGAGCAGTTCTTC
>TRBV2|.|TRBJ2-7|.
CASSEVMGYEQYF
TGTGCCAGCAGTGAAGTGATGGGGTACGAGCAGTACTTC
>TRBV15|TRBD2|TRBJ2-1|few
CATSRVEGSRGGRNEQFF
TGTGCCACCAGCAGAGTTGAAGGCTCGCGGGGGGGCAGAAATGAGCAGTTCTTC
>TRBV28|TRBD1|TRBJ1-2|.
CASSETGGVIYGYTF
TGTGCCAGCAGTGAGACAGGGGGCGTGATCTATGGCTACACCTTC
>TRBV9|.|TRBJ2-3|.
CASSGRGGDTDTQYF
TGTGCCAGCAGCGGCCGTGGAGGGGACACAGATACGCAGTATTTT
>TRBV4-3|.|TRBJ1-5|.
CASSQDWRVAGQPQHF
TGCGCCAGCAGCCAAGATTGGAGGGTAGCGGGTCAGCCCCAGCATTTT
>TRBV4-1|.|TRBJ2-5|few
CASSQVIRMETQYF
TGCGCCAGCAGCCAAGTTATCCGGATGGAGACCCAGTACTTC
>TRBV20-1|TRBD1|TRBJ1-1|.
CSAGTGLNTEAFF
TGCAGTGCCGGGACAGGGTTGAACACTGAAGCTTTCTTT
>TRBV28|.|TRBJ2-7|.
CASSLSQRRVNYEQYF
TGTGCCAGCAGTTTGTCGCAGAGAAGGGTAAACTACGAGCAGTACTTC
>TRBV24-1|TRBD1|TRBJ1-5|.
CATSDPTGGPNQPRHF
TGTGCCACCAGTGACCCGACAGGGGGGCCCAATCAGCCCCGGCATTTT
>TRBV18|.|TRBJ2-7|.
CASSPRYSNYEQYF
TGTGCCAGCTCACCAAGGTACAGTAACTACGAGCAGTACTTC
>TRBV20-1|TRBD1|TRBJ2-4|.
CSGGGQETLYF
TGCAGTGGAGGGGGCCAAGAGACCCTGTACTTC
>TRBV20-1|.|TRBJ2-5|.
CSARVVSQTQYF
TGCAGTGCTAGAGTCGTCAGTCAGACCCAGTACTTC
>TRBV4-1|.|TRBJ1-1|few
CAGSQATRTGEAFF
TGCGCCGGCAGCCAAGCTACTCGGACTGGCGAAGCTTTCTTT
>TRBV11-3|TRBD1|TRBJ2-7|.
CASSLRQGQGAQYF
TGTGCCAGCAGCCTCCGACAGGGCCAGGGGGCCCAGTACTTC
>TRBV20-1|TRBD2|TRBJ2-1|.
CSAEASGVYNEQFF
TGCAGTGCAGAAGCCAGCGGGGTTTACAATGAGCAGTTCTTC
>TRBV5-1|TRBD1|TRBJ2-7|.
CASSPLTGDSYEQYF
TGCGCCAGCAGCCCACTGACAGGGGACTCCTACGAGCAGTACTTC
>TRBV7-8|TRBD1|TRBJ1-2|.
CASSLEGSDRSHGYTF
TGTGCCAGCAGCTTGGAGGGGTCGGACAGGTCCCATGGCTACACCTTC
>TRBV6-5|.|TRBJ1-4|few
CASSSYTGLAEKLFF
TGTGCCAGCAGTTCGTATACAGGGTTGGCTGAAAAACTGTTTTTT
>TRBV7-2|.|TRBJ2-5|few
CASSSRDGETQYF
TGTGCCAGCAGTTCCAGGGATGGGGAGACCCAGTACTTC
>TRBV20-1|.|TRBJ1-6|few
CSANKGDGGSPLHF
TGCAGTGCTAACAAGGGAGATGGAGGTTCACCCCTCCACTTT
>TRBV20-1|.|TRBJ1-2|.
CSAPLGRQSGGYTF
TGCAGTGCCCCTTTGGGGAGACAATCAGGAGGCTACACCTTC
>TRBV11-3|TRBD1|TRBJ2-5|few
CASSLGDSVLLDQETQYF
TGTGCCAGCAGCTTAGGGGACAGCGTCCTCTTAGACCAAGAGACCCAGTACTTC
>TRBV15|.|TRBJ2-7|few
CATSRVPLSSYEQYF
TGTGCCACCAGCAGAGTCCCTCTGAGCTCCTACGAGCAGTACTTC
>TRBV6-2/TRBV6-3|.|TRBJ2-1|.
CASSHGREQFF
TGTGCCAGCAGCCACGGACGGGAGCAGTTCTTC